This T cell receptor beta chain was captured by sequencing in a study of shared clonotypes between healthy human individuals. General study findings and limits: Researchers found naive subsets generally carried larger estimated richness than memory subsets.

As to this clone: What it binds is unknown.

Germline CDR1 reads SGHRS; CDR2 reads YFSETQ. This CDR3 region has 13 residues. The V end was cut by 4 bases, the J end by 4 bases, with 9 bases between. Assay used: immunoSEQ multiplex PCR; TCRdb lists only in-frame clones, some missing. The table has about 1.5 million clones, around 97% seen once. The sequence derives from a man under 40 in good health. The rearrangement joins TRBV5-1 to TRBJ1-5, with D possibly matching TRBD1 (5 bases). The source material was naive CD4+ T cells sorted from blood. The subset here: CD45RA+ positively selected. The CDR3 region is CASSPDTNQPQHF. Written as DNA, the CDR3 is TGCGCCAGCAGCCCGGACACGAATCAGCCCCAGCATTTT. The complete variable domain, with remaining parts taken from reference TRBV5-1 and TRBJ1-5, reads KAGVTQTPRYLIKTRGQQVTLSCSPISGHRSVSWYQQTPGQGLQFLFEYFSETQRNKGNFPGRFSGRQFSNSRSEMNVSTLELGDSALYLCASSPDTNQPQHFGDGTRLSIL.